The rows below give T cell receptor beta chains drawn from one sample of a study of cytomegalovirus exposure and HLA in healthy donors. Clones were read by immunoSEQ multiplex PCR, and TCRdb kept only the in-frame ones, dropping some. The table includes around 200,000 clones, 80% to 85% detected once. The material sequenced was PBMCs. These receptors all come from a woman aged 18-30 years in good health and CMV-seronegative. Both conserved end residues are part of each CDR3. D genes are given only for firm matches.

d_call	v_call	j_call	cdr3_aa
NA	TRBV7-2	TRBJ2-3	CASSEGTDTQYF
NA	TRBV5-1	TRBJ1-1	CASSRFTENTEAFF
TRBD1	TRBV9	TRBJ2-2	CASSPPYRGNTGELFF
NA	TRBV2	TRBJ2-1	CASRLRSDEQFF
TRBD2	TRBV6-1	TRBJ2-1	CASSEFPSGAYNEQFF
TRBD1	TRBV28	TRBJ2-6	CASSLRMGQGKAGANVLTF
TRBD1	TRBV2	TRBJ2-7	CASRRGQLYEQYF
TRBD1	TRBV2	TRBJ1-1	CAGGTANTEAFF
NA	TRBV6-1	TRBJ1-1	CASTITGNTEAFF
NA	TRBV25-1	TRBJ1-2	CASTEDRLPYTF
NA	TRBV7-5	TRBJ1-1	CVRSLMPGITNPEAFF
NA	TRBV19	NA	CASSRQSSYEQYF
NA	TRBV6-5	TRBJ2-7	CASSELGATYEQYF
TRBD1	TRBV11-2	TRBJ1-3	CASSRTGLSGNTIYF
NA	TRBV7-9	TRBJ2-2	CASSLWSVPGELFF
NA	TRBV21-1	TRBJ2-2	CASSKSRPNTGELFF
TRBD2	TRBV18	TRBJ2-3	CASSPPGLATDTQYF
NA	TRBV6-5	TRBJ1-2	CASTFLGENYGYTF
TRBD2	TRBV15	TRBJ2-3	CATSSGLAGRDTQYF
NA	TRBV18	TRBJ2-3	CASSVKGVTYTDTQYF
TRBD2	TRBV11-2	TRBJ2-5	CASSLETSGEETQYF